This entry concerns a single T cell receptor beta chain. No antigen is known for it. Assay: immunoSEQ multiplex PCR; the TCRdb copy retains only in-frame clones and omits some. In the table there are roughly 51,000 clones, 80% to 90% of which are singletons. This record belongs to a study of a mutant IDH1 vaccine in newly diagnosed glioma. Study summary: Most had both radiotherapy and temozolomide beforehand; others had only one.

Indicated time point: baseline, week 1 (first vaccination visit). Treatment of the sample: pre-vaccination baseline after standard-of-care therapy. Germline lookup yields CDR1 SNHLY and CDR2 FYNNEI. The CDR3 covers 14 residues. Trimming pared 6 bases from V and 6 bases from J, leaving 18 bases between. Study-level points and caveats: Top-clonotype changes in peripheral T cells seemed unrelated to pseudoprogression.

The sequence was collected from a man aged 35 to 55 with glioma. The sequenced sample was PBMCs, obtained from a glioma patient treated with radiotherapy, temozolomide or both. The chain couples TRBV2 to TRBJ2-7; D is perhaps TRBD2 (6 bases). Here the CDR3 reads CASRGGWASGEQYF. In DNA form, the CDR3 reads TGTGCCAGCAGGGGAGGTTGGGCCTCCGGCGAGCAGTACTTC.